This TCR beta chain was captured by sequencing in a study of response to subunit inactivated influenza vaccine. This clonotype showed up just a few times. In TCRdb, the RT-PCR reads were re-called with MiXCR into one record per CDR3 protein. The table shows 700,000 to 800,000 distinct CDR3 sequences, with under 20% occurring only once. Germline-derived CDR1 and CDR2 are SGHNT and YENEEA. The CDR3 totals 15 residues. With 5 bases removed from V and 1 base from J, the gap between germline ends came to 13 bases. The chain couples TRBV11-3 to TRBJ2-3; D perhaps matches TRBD2 (7 bases). The origin of this receptor is a man between 50 and 59 years old who received an inactivated influenza vaccine. The input for sequencing was PBMCs from blood, taken 5 days after vaccination. CDR3 amino acids: CASSKTGRGTDTQYF. The CDR3 coding sequence is TGTGCCAGCAGCAAAACAGGGAGGGGCACAGATACGCAGTATTTT.